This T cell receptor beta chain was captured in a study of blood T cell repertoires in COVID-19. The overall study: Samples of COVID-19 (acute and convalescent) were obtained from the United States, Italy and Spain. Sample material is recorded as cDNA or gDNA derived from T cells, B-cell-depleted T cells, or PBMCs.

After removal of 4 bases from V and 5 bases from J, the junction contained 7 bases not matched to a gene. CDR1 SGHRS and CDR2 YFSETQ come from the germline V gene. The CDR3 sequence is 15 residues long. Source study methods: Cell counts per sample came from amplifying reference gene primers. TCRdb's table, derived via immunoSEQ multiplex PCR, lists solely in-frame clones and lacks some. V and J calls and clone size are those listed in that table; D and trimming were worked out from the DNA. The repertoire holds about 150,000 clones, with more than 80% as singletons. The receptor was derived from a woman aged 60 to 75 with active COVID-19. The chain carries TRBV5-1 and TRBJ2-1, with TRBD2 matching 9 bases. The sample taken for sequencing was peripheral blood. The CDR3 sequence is CASSRSGSRDNEQFF. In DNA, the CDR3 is TGCGCCAGCAGCCGTAGCGGGAGTCGCGACAATGAGCAGTTCTTC.